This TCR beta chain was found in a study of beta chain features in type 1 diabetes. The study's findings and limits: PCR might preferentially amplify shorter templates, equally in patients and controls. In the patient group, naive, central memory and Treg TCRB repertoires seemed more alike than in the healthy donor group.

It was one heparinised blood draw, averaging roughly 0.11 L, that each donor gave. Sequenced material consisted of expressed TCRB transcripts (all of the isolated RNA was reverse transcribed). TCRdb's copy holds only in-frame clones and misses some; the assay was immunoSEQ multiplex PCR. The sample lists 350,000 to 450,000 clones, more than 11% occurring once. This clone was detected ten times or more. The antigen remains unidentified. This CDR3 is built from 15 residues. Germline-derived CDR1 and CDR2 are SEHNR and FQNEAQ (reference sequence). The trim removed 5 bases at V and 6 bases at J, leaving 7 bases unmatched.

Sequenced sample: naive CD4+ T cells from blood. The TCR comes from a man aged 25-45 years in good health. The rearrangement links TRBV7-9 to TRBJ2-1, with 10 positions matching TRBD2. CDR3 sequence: CASSRTSGIGNEQFF. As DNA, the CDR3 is TGTGCCAGCAGCCGCACTAGCGGGATTGGCAATGAGCAGTTCTTC.